Presented here are 21 T cell receptor beta chains from one specimen sequenced in a study of T cell responses to AZD1222 COVID-19 vaccine. The table came from immunoSEQ multiplex PCR; TCRdb's copy has only in-frame clones and leaves some out. The profile shows around 80,000 clones, about 80% of them singletons. This sample comprised peripheral blood, obtained 28 days after the second AZD1222 dose. The receptors stem from an adult who received the AZD1222 COVID-19 vaccine.

The V call is TRBV6-5, the J call TRBJ1-2, with no clear D. The CDR3 length is 13 residues. Germline loops: CDR1 MNHEY, CDR2 SVGAGI. With 8 bases removed from V and 6 bases from J, the gap between germline ends came to 16 bases. CDR3 in DNA: TGTGCCAGCGGCCTTGAAGTCGGGGATGGCTACACCTTC. Encoded protein: CASGLEVGDGYTF.

The rearrangement links TRBV19 to TRBJ2-5; 14 nucleotides line up with TRBD2. The CDR3 is made up of 17 amino acids. After removal of 6 bases from V and 3 bases from J, the junction contained 9 bases not matched to a gene. Germline CDR1 LNHDA, CDR2 SQIVND (reference sequence). The CDR3 loop is CASSIGLAGGYKETQYF. As DNA, the CDR3 is TGTGCCAGTAGCATCGGACTAGCGGGAGGTTACAAAGAGACCCAGTACTTC.

This rearrangement joins TRBV5-1 to TRBJ1-2; 8 bases map to TRBD1. Germline CDR1 reads SGHRS; CDR2 reads YFSETQ. V shed 0 bases, J shed 8 bases, and the junction held 12 bases outside the gene matches. There are 16 residues in the CDR3. The DNA for the CDR3 is TGCGCCAGCAGCTTGGCAGGGGGCGATTCCCCCTTAGGCTACACCTTC. Translated, it gives CASSLAGGDSPLGYTF.

A remark on this clone: A read error may account for a junction end that differs from germline. This sequence joins TRBV7-2 and TRBJ2-7; D tentatively fits TRBD1 or TRBD2 (6 bases each). CDR1 SGHTA and CDR2 FQGNSA come from the germline V gene. The CDR3 contains 12 residues. As DNA, the CDR3 is TGTGCCAGCAGCTTAGAGTGGGGGGCGTCTCGTTTT. Translating gives CASSLEWGASRF.

This clone was detected once. The V gene is TRBV27, the J gene TRBJ2-7; 9 bases are shared with TRBD1. The CDR3 has 14 amino acids. J was trimmed by 1 base and V by 3 bases; bases with no gene match: 1. The germline V gene has CDR1 MNHEY and CDR2 SMNVEV (reference sequence). The CDR3 nucleotides are TGTGCCAGCAGTTTCGGGACAGGGTCCTACGAGCAGTACTTC. Translated: CASSFGTGSYEQYF.

V and J are TRBV2 and TRBJ1-5; D remains ambiguous. The CDR3 spans 14 residues. Looked up from germline, CDR1 is SNHLY and CDR2 is FYNNEI. V was shortened by 8 bases and J by 3 bases, with 14 bases between the two germline ends. The CDR3 DNA follows: TGTGCCAGCGGGGAGGTCAGAAACAATCAGCCCCAGCATTTT. Translated, it gives CASGEVRNNQPQHF.

The table lists this clone with a few counts. This chain connects TRBV27 to TRBJ2-1; D is ambiguous. In germline, CDR1 is MNHEY, CDR2 SMNVEV (reference sequence). Trimming took off 6 bases at V and 9 bases at J, with 15 bases between the two ends. The CDR3 extends over 13 amino acids. CDR3 bases: TGTGCCAGCAGGCTTGATTTCGGCGGTGAGCAGTTCTTC. This codes for CASRLDFGGEQFF.

In DNA form, the CDR3 reads TGTGCCAGCAGCTTCGGAGGGGGCTCTTATTCACCCCTCCACTTT. Residues: CASSFGGGSYSPLHF. V gene TRBV7-2 combines with J gene TRBJ1-6, with 7 nucleotides matching TRBD1. The CDR3 sequence is 15 residues long. Germline values: CDR1 SGHTA, CDR2 FQGNSA. J lost 8 bases, V lost 3 bases, and 7 bases had no gene match. Complete variable domain (other parts from reference TRBV7-2 and TRBJ1-6): GAGVSQSPSNKVTEKGKDVELRCDPISGHTALYWYRQSLGQGLEFLIYFQGNSAPDKSGLPSDRFSAERTGGSVSTLTIQRTQQEDSAVYLCASSFGGGSYSPLHFGNGTRLTVT.

The rearrangement links TRBV5-5 to TRBJ2-7, with TRBD2 identical over 13 bases. Germline V gene lookup returns CDR1 SGHKS and CDR2 YYEKEE (reference sequence). V lost 4 bases to trimming and J lost 4 bases; unmatched junction nucleotides: 5. This CDR3 is built from 15 residues. The CDR3: CASSTRTSGSYEQYF. Written as DNA, the CDR3 is TGTGCCAGCAGCACCCGGACTAGCGGGAGTTACGAGCAGTACTTC.

The chain is built from TRBV2 and TRBJ2-7, with TRBD1 matching over 7 bases. After removal of 8 bases from V and 3 bases from J, the junction contained 4 bases not matched to a gene. Germline CDR1 reads SNHLY; CDR2 reads FYNNEI. The CDR3 is 12 residues long. CDR3 loop: CASHRTGYEQYF. CDR3 bases: TGTGCCAGCCACCGGACAGGCTACGAGCAGTACTTC.

The rearrangement joins TRBV6-4 to TRBJ1-1; no clear D. Trimming took off 3 bases at V and 0 bases at J, with 5 bases between the two ends. Germline lookup yields CDR1 MRHNA and CDR2 SNTAGT. This CDR3 comprises 13 residues. The CDR3 reads CASSEVMNTEAFF. CDR3 nucleotide sequence: TGTGCCAGCAGTGAGGTCATGAACACTGAAGCTTTCTTT.

With regard to this clone: The junction differs from germline at one of its ends, possibly a read error. The chain carries TRBV6-5 and TRBJ2-3; 9 nucleotides align to TRBD2. Germline V gene sequence: CDR1 MNHEY, CDR2 SVGAGI. There are 15 residues in the CDR3. The CDR3 nucleotides are TGTGCCAGCAGTTACTCCCCCTTGACTAGCGGAACGCAGTTCTTT. As protein: CASSYSPLTSGTQFF.

This rearrangement joins TRBV27 to TRBJ1-1, with TRBD1 matching 10 bases. Germline V gene lookup returns CDR1 MNHEY and CDR2 SMNVEV (reference sequence). The CDR3 has 16 amino acids. V lost 0 bases and J lost 4; bases outside the gene matches: 5. DNA of the CDR3: TGTGCCAGCAGTTTATCAGGGACAGGGGTTGGCACTGAAGCTTTCTTT. This sequence encodes CASSLSGTGVGTEAFF.

The V call is TRBV11-1, the J call TRBJ2-7, with TRBD1 matching over 7 bases. V was clipped by 3 bases and J by 2 bases; unmatched bases: 4. The CDR3 has 14 amino acids. In germline, CDR1 is SGHAT, CDR2 FQDESV (reference sequence). This CDR3 reads CASSLGQGAYEQYF. In nucleotides, the CDR3 is TGTGCCAGCAGCTTGGGCCAGGGGGCCTACGAGCAGTACTTC.

The chain joins TRBV7-9 to TRBJ1-6, with a tentative D call TRBD1 (6 bases). CDR1 and CDR2 from the germline V gene are SEHNR and FQNEAQ (reference sequence). The V gene lost 5 bases and the J gene lost 8 bases, with 16 bases spanning the gap. CDR3 length equals 15 residues. CDR3 nucleotides: TGTGCCAGCAGCGAATACAGGGACGGGGATTCACCCCTCCACTTT. Amino acid sequence: CASSEYRDGDSPLHF.

The CDR3 DNA reads as TGTGCCAGCAGCTTTTCGACCAGGGGGTACACTGAAGCTTTCTTT. This encodes CASSFSTRGYTEAFF. This chain links TRBV5-4 with TRBJ1-1, with 7 bases that match TRBD1. The CDR3 loop spans 15 amino acids. In germline, CDR1 is SGHNT, CDR2 YYREEE (reference sequence). The V gene end was trimmed by 2 bases and the J gene end by 3 bases; junction bases not matched to a gene: 7.

This clone was detected a few times. The genes are TRBV9 and TRBJ2-7; 8 nucleotides align to TRBD1. The CDR3 consists of 14 residues. Per germline, CDR1 SGDLS and CDR2 YYNGEE. V gave up 5 bases and J gave up 5 bases; unmatched junction bases: 9. CDR3 sequence: CASSPRGRGDEQYF. CDR3 sequence (DNA): TGTGCCAGCAGTCCCAGGGGGCGGGGCGACGAGCAGTACTTC.

This sequence joins TRBV28 and TRBJ2-7; D perhaps matches TRBD1 (6 bases). The CDR3 has 12 amino acids. Germline CDR1 reads MDHEN; CDR2 reads SYDVKM. The V end lost 6 bases, the J end lost 5 bases, and 11 bases lay between the germline ends. The CDR3 sequence is CASSRTADEQYF. The DNA of the CDR3 is TGTGCCAGCAGCCGGACAGCGGACGAGCAGTACTTC.

V gene TRBV19 combines with J gene TRBJ1-1, with TRBD1 matching 8 bases. The CDR3 sequence is 15 residues long. Germline values: CDR1 LNHDA, CDR2 SQIVND (reference sequence). V lost 5 bases to trimming and J lost 1 base; unmatched junction nucleotides: 6. CDR3 loop: CASSWQGAPNTEAFF. CDR3 sequence (DNA): TGTGCCAGTAGTTGGCAGGGGGCTCCGAACACTGAAGCTTTCTTT.

As DNA, the CDR3 is TGCAGTGCTAGTCAGGCGGGGACCGGGGCCAACGTCCTGACTTTC. Residues: CSASQAGTGANVLTF. The chain couples TRBV20-1 to TRBJ2-6, with a possible D match to TRBD2 (6 bases). CDR3 length equals 15 residues. In germline, CDR1 is DFQATT, CDR2 SNEGSKA (reference sequence). V gave up 3 bases and J gave up 4 bases, with 13 bases separating them.

The chain employs TRBV7-9 and TRBJ1-4, with TRBD1 as a possible D gene (5 bases). The CDR3 length is 16 residues. V was cut by 1 base and J by 10 bases, with 19 bases left in between. CDR1 SEHNR and CDR2 FQNEAQ come from the germline V gene (reference sequence). For the CDR3, the DNA is TGTGCCAGCAGCTTAGGACAGCGACCTAATAGCGGAAAACTGTTTTTT. As protein: CASSLGQRPNSGKLFF.